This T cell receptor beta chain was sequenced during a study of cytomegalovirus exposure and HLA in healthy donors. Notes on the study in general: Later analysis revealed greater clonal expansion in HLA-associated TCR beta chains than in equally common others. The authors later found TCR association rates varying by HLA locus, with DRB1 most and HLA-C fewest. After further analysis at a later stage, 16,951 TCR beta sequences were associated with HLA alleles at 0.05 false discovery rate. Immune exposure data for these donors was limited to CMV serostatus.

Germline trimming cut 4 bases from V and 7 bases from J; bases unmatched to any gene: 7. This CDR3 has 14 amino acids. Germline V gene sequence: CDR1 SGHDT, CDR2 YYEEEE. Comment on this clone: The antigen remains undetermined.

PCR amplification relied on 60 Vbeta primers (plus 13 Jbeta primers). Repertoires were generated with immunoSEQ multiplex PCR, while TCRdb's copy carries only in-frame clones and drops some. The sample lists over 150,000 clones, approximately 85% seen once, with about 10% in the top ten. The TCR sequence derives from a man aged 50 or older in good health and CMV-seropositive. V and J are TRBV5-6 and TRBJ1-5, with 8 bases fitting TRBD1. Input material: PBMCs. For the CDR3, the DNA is TGTGCCAGCAGCCTGAGGACAGGGTACCAGCCCCAGCATTTT. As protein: CASSLRTGYQPQHF.